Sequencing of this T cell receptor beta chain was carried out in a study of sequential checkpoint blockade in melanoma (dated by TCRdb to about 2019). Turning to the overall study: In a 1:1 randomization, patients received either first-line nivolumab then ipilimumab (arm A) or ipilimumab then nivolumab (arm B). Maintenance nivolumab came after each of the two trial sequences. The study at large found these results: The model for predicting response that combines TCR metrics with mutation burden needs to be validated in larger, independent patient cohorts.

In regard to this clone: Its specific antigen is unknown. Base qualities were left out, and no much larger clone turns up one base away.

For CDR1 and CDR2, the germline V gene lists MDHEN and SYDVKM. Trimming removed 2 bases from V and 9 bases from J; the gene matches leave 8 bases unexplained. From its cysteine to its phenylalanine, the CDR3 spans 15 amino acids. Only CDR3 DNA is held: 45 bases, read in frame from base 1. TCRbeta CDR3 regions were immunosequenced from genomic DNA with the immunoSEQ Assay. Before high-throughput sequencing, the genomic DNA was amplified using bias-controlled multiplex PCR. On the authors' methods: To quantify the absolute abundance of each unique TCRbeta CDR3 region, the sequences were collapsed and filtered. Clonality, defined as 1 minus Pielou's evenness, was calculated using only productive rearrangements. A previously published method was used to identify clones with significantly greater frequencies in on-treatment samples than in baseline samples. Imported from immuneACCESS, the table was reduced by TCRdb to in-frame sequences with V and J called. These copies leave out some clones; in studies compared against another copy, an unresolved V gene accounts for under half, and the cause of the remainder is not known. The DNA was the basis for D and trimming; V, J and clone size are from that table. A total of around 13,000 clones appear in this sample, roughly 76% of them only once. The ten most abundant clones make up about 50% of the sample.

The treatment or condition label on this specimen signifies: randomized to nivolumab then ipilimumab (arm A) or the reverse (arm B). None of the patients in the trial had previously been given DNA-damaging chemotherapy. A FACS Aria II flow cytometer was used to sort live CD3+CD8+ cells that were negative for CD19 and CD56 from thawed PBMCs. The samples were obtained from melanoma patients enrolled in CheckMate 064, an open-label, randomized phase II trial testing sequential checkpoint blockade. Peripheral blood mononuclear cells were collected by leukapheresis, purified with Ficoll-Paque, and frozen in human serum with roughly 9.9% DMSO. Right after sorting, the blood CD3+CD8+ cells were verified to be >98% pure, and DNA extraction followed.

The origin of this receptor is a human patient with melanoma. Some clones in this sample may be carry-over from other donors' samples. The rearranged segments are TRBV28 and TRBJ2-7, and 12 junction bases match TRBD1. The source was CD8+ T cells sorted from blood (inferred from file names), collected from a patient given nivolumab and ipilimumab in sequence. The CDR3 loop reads CASSLGGDRGQGQYF. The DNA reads TGTGCCAGCAGTTTAGGGGGGGACAGGGGGCAAGGGCAGTACTTC.